This TCR beta chain is from a study of regulatory and conventional T cells in RAG deficiency. Study conclusions and caveats: Omenn patients showed >90% Treg-Tconv overlap and shorter CDR3 lengths. Sorted Omenn CD25-high CD127-low cells may not be bona fide Tregs.

Comments on this clone: Its antigen remains unknown.

The sorted regulatory T cells were CD4+, CD25-high and CD127-low, with genomic DNA sequenced. This CDR3 comprises 16 residues. Germline V gene sequence: CDR1 SGHRS, CDR2 YFSETQ. J lost 4 bases, V lost 5 bases, and 13 bases had no gene match. Generated by immunoSEQ multiplex PCR, the TCRdb table keeps only in-frame clones and is missing some. The profile shows tens of thousands of clones, around nine tenths of them singletons. These records were also assigned to another study, of regulatory T cells. As that study records: Primers: 52 TRBV forward and 13 TRBJ reverse.

The sequence was obtained from a human donor in good health. The genes are TRBV5-1 and TRBJ2-7; 9 bases fit TRBD2. Input material: Tregs sorted from blood. As DNA, the CDR3 is TGCGCCAGCAGTTCCCTGACTATGCGGGGGGGATACGAGCAGTACTTC. This gives the protein CASSSLTMRGGYEQYF. The full variable domain, in which reference TRBV5-1 and TRBJ2-7 provide the parts outside the CDR3, is KAGVTQTPRYLIKTRGQQVTLSCSPISGHRSVSWYQQTPGQGLQFLFEYFSETQRNKGNFPGRFSGRQFSNSRSEMNVSTLELGDSALYLCASSSLTMRGGYEQYFGPGTRLTVT.